The clone carrying this TCR beta chain was observed at least ten times. Sequencing used immunoSEQ multiplex PCR; TCRdb keeps in-frame clones, though not all of them. The table has a few hundred thousand clones, 70% to 90% seen once; the top ten hold approximately 7.6%. The source of the sample is a study of blood T cell repertoires in COVID-19. CDR3 length: 16 amino acids. Trimming pared 0 bases from V and 4 bases from J, leaving 10 bases between. The germline gives CDR1 WNHNN, CDR2 SYGVQD (reference sequence). Material for sequencing was peripheral blood. The rearrangement links TRBV10-1 to TRBJ1-6, with D maybe TRBD1 (5 bases). This receptor was obtained from a human donor in a cohort sampled during active COVID-19. CDR3 amino acids: CASSESGQGYNSPLHF. The CDR3 DNA sequence: TGCGCCAGCAGTGAGTCAGGGCAGGGTTATAATTCACCCCTCCACTTT.